This is a list of T cell receptor beta chains from one sample in a study of technical replicates of blood from a handful of donors. Repertoires were generated with immunoSEQ multiplex PCR, while TCRdb's copy carries only in-frame clones and drops some. Among 87,000 or so clones listed, 92% were seen once. Sequencing was carried out using T cells isolated from PBMCs. The receptors come from a human donor in good health. CDR3s include the opening cysteine and the closing phenylalanine or tryptophan. The order of the fields is D gene, J gene, clone size, V gene, CDR3 protein, CDR3 DNA. D genes are given only for firm matches. The listing skips clone size in some rows; elsewhere it reads once, few, many or a size class.

d_call: TRBD1
j_call: TRBJ1-1
clone_size: -
v_call: TRBV27
cdr3_aa: CASSPHGTGGAHTEAFF
cdr3_nt: TGTGCCAGCAGTCCGCACGGGACAGGGGGCGCACACACTGAAGCTTTCTTT

d_call: -
j_call: TRBJ2-1
clone_size: -
v_call: TRBV28
cdr3_aa: CASRLTGVNEQFF
cdr3_nt: TGTGCCAGCAGACTGACGGGAGTCAATGAGCAGTTCTTC

d_call: TRBD1
j_call: TRBJ1-2
clone_size: -
v_call: TRBV7-6
cdr3_aa: CASSLGQGGGYTF
cdr3_nt: TGTGCCAGCAGCTTGGGACAGGGGGGAGGCTACACCTTC

d_call: -
j_call: TRBJ1-4
clone_size: -
v_call: TRBV5-1
cdr3_aa: CASSRDLTNEKLFF
cdr3_nt: TGCGCCAGCAGCCGGGACTTGACTAATGAAAAACTGTTTTTT

d_call: -
j_call: TRBJ1-2
clone_size: -
v_call: TRBV13
cdr3_aa: CASSSHPIF
cdr3_nt: TGTGCCAGCAGCTCACACCCCATCTTC

d_call: -
j_call: TRBJ1-1
clone_size: -
v_call: TRBV6-1
cdr3_aa: CASRLTPLSTEAFF
cdr3_nt: TGTGCCAGCAGGCTGACACCATTGAGCACTGAAGCTTTCTTT

d_call: -
j_call: TRBJ1-4
clone_size: -
v_call: TRBV11-2
cdr3_aa: CASSLGEGYEKLFF
cdr3_nt: TGTGCCAGCAGCCTGGGTGAGGGCTATGAAAAACTGTTTTTT

d_call: TRBD1
j_call: TRBJ1-2
clone_size: -
v_call: TRBV4-1
cdr3_aa: CASSQAPGTGGATGGYTF
cdr3_nt: TGCGCCAGCAGCCAAGCTCCCGGGACAGGGGGCGCGACGGGCGGCTACACCTTC

d_call: TRBD2
j_call: TRBJ2-3
clone_size: -
v_call: TRBV6-6
cdr3_aa: CASSVGGGGTDTQYF
cdr3_nt: TGTGCCAGCAGTGTTGGTGGGGGGGGCACAGATACGCAGTATTTT

d_call: -
j_call: TRBJ2-2
clone_size: few
v_call: TRBV19
cdr3_aa: CASSQGPGELFF
cdr3_nt: TGTGCCAGTAGTCAGGGCCCCGGGGAGCTGTTTTTT

d_call: -
j_call: TRBJ1-5
clone_size: -
v_call: TRBV10-2
cdr3_aa: CASTGTSNQPQHF
cdr3_nt: TGCGCCAGTACAGGGACTAGCAATCAGCCCCAGCATTTT